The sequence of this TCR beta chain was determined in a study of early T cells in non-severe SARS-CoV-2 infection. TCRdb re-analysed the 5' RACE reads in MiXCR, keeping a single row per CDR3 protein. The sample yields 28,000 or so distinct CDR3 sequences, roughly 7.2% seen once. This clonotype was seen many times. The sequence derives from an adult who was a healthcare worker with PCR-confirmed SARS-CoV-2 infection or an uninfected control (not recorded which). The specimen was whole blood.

This CDR3 reads CAWKPGSNTGELFF. CDR3 nucleotides: TGTGCCTGGAAACCCGGGTCGAACACCGGGGAGCTGTTTTTT. The rearrangement joins TRBV30 to TRBJ2-2; no firm D call. This CDR3 comprises 14 residues. V gave up 4 bases and J gave up 0 bases, with 9 bases separating them. CDR1 GTSNPN and CDR2 SVGIG come from the germline V gene (reference sequence).